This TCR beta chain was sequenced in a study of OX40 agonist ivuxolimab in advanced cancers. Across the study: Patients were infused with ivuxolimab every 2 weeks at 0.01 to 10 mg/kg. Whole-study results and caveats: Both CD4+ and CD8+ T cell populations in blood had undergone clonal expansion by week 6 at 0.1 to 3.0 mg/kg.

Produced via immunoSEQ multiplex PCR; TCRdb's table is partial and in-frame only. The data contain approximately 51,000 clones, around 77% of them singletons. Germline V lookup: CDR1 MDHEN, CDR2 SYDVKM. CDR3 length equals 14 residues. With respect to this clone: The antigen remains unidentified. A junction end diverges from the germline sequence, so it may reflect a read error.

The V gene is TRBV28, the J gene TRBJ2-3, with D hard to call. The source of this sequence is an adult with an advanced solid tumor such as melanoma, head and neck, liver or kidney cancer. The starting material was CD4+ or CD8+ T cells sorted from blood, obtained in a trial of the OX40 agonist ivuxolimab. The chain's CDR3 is CAGSFSGGTDTQYF. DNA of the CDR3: TGTGCCGGCAGTTTCAGTGGTGGGACAGATACGCAGTATTTT.